This T cell receptor beta chain was sequenced for a study of sequential checkpoint blockade in melanoma (dated by TCRdb to the late 2010s). Looking at the study overall: Using 1:1 randomization, the trial assigned patients either to first-line nivolumab followed by ipilimumab (arm A) or to ipilimumab followed by nivolumab (arm B). Maintenance nivolumab was given following each of the two trial sequences. Here is what the overall study found, with its caveats: Larger, independent patient cohorts are needed to validate the response-prediction model that combines TCR metrics and mutation burden.

This specimen's treatment or condition label, per the study, means: randomized to nivolumab then ipilimumab (arm A) or the reverse (arm B). None of the trial patients had been given prior DNA-damaging chemotherapy. A FACS Aria II flow cytometer was used to sort live CD3+CD8+ cells that were negative for CD19 and CD56 from thawed PBMCs. The samples were obtained from melanoma patients enrolled in CheckMate 064, an open-label, randomized phase II trial testing sequential checkpoint blockade. Leukapheresis was used to collect peripheral blood mononuclear cells, which were then purified with Ficoll-Paque and frozen in human serum with roughly 9.8% DMSO. Immediately after sorting, the purity of sorted blood CD3+CD8+ cells was verified to be >98%, after which DNA was extracted. The immunoSEQ Assay was used to immunosequence TCRbeta CDR3 regions from genomic DNA. Prior to high-throughput sequencing, genomic DNA was amplified by bias-controlled multiplex PCR. The paper's processing steps were these. To quantify the absolute abundance of each unique TCRbeta CDR3 region, the sequences were collapsed and filtered. Clonality, defined as 1 minus Pielou's evenness, was calculated using only productive rearrangements. A previously published method was used to identify clones whose frequencies were significantly greater in on-treatment samples than in baseline samples. Imported from immuneACCESS, the table was reduced by TCRdb to in-frame sequences with V and J called. These copies leave out some clones; in studies compared against another copy, an unresolved V gene accounts for under half, and the cause of the remainder is not known. The V and J calls and clone size are taken from that table; D and trimming were inferred from the DNA. In all, the sample holds about 20,000 clones, and 80% to 90% of those were seen once. The ten largest clones take up over 50% of the sample.

The CDR3 spans 12 residues, from the cysteine through the phenylalanine. Only the CDR3 DNA is retained, 36 bases long and in frame from the first base. V has 5 bases trimmed and J has 12 bases trimmed; junction bases matching no gene number 6. Sequences SEHNR (CDR1) and FQNEAQ (CDR2) are obtained from the germline V gene (reference sequence). This clone occurred once. Its cognate antigen has yet to be identified. The input lacks base qualities; no much larger clone sits a single base away. The chain is assembled from TRBV7-9 and TRBJ2-5; 10 bases in the middle match TRBD2. The sequenced sample was CD8+ T cells sorted from blood (inferred from file names), obtained from a patient given nivolumab and ipilimumab in sequence. The TCR was taken from a human donor with melanoma. The DNA sequence follows: TGTGCCAGCAGCCCCGGGACTAGCGCCGAGTACTTC. It translates as CASSPGTSAEYF.